The clone carrying this T cell receptor (beta chain) was recorded only once. Trimming took 0 bases from V and 4 from J, leaving 13 bases between them. The CDR3 is 16 amino acids. Looked up from germline, CDR1 is SGHNT and CDR2 is YENEEA. Combining a sample-barcoded 5' primer with a J-beta primer mix, a second PCR ran for roughly 7 to 11 cycles. With 12 random nucleotides, a template-switch adaptor tagged each individual cDNA molecule. From the 5' RACE reads, TCRdb called clonotypes with MiXCR, one entry per CDR3 protein. This sample has more than 550,000 distinct CDR3 sequences, with about a fifth found just once. The source of the sample is a study of blood T cells in healthy people across ages.

The receptor comes from a man between 65 and 85 years old in good health. The sequencing sample was made of blood. The chain combines TRBV11-3 with TRBJ2-1, with D perhaps matching TRBD1 or TRBD2 (5 bases each). CDR3 residues: CASSLDRGPKYNEQFF. The CDR3 region has the DNA TGTGCCAGCAGCTTAGATCGGGGCCCTAAATACAATGAGCAGTTCTTC.